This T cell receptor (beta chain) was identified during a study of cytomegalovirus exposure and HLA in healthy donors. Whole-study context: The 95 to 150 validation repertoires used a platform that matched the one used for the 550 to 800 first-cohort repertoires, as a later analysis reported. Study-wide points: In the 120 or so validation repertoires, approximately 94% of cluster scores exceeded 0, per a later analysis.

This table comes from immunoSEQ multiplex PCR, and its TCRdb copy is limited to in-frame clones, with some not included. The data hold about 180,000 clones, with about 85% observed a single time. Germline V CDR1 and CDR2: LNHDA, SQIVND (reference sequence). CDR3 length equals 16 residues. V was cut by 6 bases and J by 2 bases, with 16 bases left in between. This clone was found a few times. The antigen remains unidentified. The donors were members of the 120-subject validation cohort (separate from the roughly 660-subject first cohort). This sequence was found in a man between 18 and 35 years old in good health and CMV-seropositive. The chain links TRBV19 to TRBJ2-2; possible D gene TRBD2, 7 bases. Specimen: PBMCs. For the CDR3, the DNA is TGTGCCAGTAGGGGGGGGTGGACAGTTAACACCGGGGAGCTGTTTTTT. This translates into CASRGGWTVNTGELFF.